This T cell receptor (beta chain) was recorded in a study of spatial heterogeneity in lung cancer. Study overall: In raw reads, more than 8.5 appearances on average were recorded for each unique TCR and UMI combination. Notes on the study in general: In blood, ubiquitous expanded tumor TCRs appeared more at resection than follow-up.

The CDR3 spans 12 residues. From germline, CDR1 is GTSNPN and CDR2 SVGIG (reference sequence). The V end was cut by 2 bases, the J end by 8 bases, with 12 bases between. At least ten counts were recorded for this clonotype. Its target is not known. TCRdb reprocessed the 5' RACE reads via MiXCR and lists one record per CDR3 protein. This table has about 47,000 distinct CDR3 sequences, approximately 12% appearing once. Specified time point: blood at routine non-recurrence follow-up after resection. J is TRBJ1-2 and V is TRBV30; unclear D gene. Source: PBMCs, taken at follow-up. This receptor was taken from a male donor with early-stage non-small cell lung cancer. The CDR3 spells CAWSLVGSGYTF. The CDR3 nucleotides read TGTGCCTGGAGTCTAGTAGGGAGCGGCTACACCTTC.